Described below is a single TCR beta chain sequence and its context. The entry originates in a study of blood T cell repertoires in COVID-19. Study-wide background: The origin of the acute and convalescent COVID-19 samples was the United States, Italy and Spain.

Per the authors' pipeline: Amplification with reference gene primers provided the estimates of nucleated cell counts. The data were produced by immunoSEQ multiplex PCR, yet TCRdb's version contains in-frame clones alone and is incomplete. That table is the source of V, J and clone size, and D and trimming were worked out from the DNA. The table records around 140,000 clones, 80% to 90% of them present only once. V was cut by 0 bases and J by 5 bases, with 8 bases left in between. The CDR3 is made up of 13 amino acids. The V gene's germline CDR1 is SGHDT and CDR2 YYEEEE. In assigning cohorts, the study relied on participant-reported clinical history.

This TCR came from a man aged 40-50 years with acute COVID-19. Sample: PBMCs or T cells enriched from blood (not recorded which). The rearrangement joins TRBV5-6 to TRBJ2-5; D is possibly TRBD2 (5 bases). CDR3 sequence reads: CASSLGGPETQYF. CDR3 sequence (DNA): TGTGCCAGCAGCTTGGGAGGGCCGGAGACCCAGTACTTC.